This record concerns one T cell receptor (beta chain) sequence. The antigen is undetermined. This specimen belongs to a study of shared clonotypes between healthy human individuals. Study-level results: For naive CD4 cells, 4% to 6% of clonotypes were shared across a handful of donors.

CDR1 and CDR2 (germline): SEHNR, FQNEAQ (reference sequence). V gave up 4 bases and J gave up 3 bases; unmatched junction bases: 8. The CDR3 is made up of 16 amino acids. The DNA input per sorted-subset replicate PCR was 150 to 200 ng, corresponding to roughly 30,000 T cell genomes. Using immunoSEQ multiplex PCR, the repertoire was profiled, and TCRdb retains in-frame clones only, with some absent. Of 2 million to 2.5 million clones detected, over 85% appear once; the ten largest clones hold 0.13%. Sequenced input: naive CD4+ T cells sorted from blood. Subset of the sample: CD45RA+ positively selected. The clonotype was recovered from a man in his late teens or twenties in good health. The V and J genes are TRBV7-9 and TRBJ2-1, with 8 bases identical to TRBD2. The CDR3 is CASSSTSGLIYNEQFF. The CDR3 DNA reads TGTGCCAGCAGCTCTACTAGCGGCCTGATCTACAATGAGCAGTTCTTC. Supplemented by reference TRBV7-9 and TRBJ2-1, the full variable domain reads DTGVSQNPRHKITKRGQNVTFRCDPISEHNRLYWYRQTLGQGPEFLTYFQNEAQLEKSRLLSDRFSAERPKGSFSTLEIQRTEQGDSAMYLCASSSTSGLIYNEQFFGPGTRLTVL.